Listed below are T cell receptor beta chains from one sample, sequenced in a study of blood T cell repertoires in COVID-19. Here immunoSEQ multiplex PCR was the method, and the copy in TCRdb shows in-frame clones only, minus some. The table shows under 95,000 clones, with approximately 79% occurring only once. Sequenced sample: peripheral blood. These receptors were taken from a man between 70 and 80 years old with acute or convalescent COVID-19. Each CDR3 is given with its conserved first and last residue. The order of the fields is clone size, D gene, J gene, V gene, CDR3 DNA, CDR3 protein. The D gene is left open where the match is weak. For some rows the clone size is stated as once, few or many, or as a class when expanded; others skip it.

once TRBD1 TRBJ2-1 TRBV2 TGTGCCAGCAAGGTAGGGGACAGGTCTTTCTTC CASKVGDRSFF
- - TRBJ1-1 TRBV2 TGTGCCAGCAGTGAACGCGGCAGAGGATTTAACACTGAAGCTTTCTTT CASSERGRGFNTEAFF
once - TRBJ1-5 TRBV6-5 TGTGCCGCTGGGAGGGAGAGCAATCAGCCCCAGCATTTT CAAGRESNQPQHF
- TRBD2 TRBJ2-5 TRBV30 TGTGCCTGGGTTAGCGGGGGGCCCACCCAGTACTTC CAWVSGGPTQYF
- - TRBJ2-1 TRBV5-4 TGTGCCAGCAGCTCCAGACAGGTCTCCTACAATGAGCAGTTCTTC CASSSRQVSYNEQFF
- - TRBJ2-5 TRBV29-1 TGCAGCGCCCACAGGGTTGAGGAGACCCAGTACTTC CSAHRVEETQYF
- - TRBJ2-5 TRBV5-8 TGTGCCAGCGGCTCTACGGGGATTTTGGGAGAGACCCAGTACTTC CASGSTGILGETQYF
- - TRBJ1-2 TRBV6-5 TGTGCCAGCAGTCCCAGGGGAGACAACTATGGCTACACCTTC CASSPRGDNYGYTF
few - TRBJ2-7 TRBV30 TGTGCCTGGACACAGTCCTCTTCCTACGAGCAGTACTTC CAWTQSSSYEQYF
- TRBD2 TRBJ2-5 TRBV5-1 TGCGCCAGCAGCTTTACCGGGACTAGCGAAGAGACCCAGTACTTC CASSFTGTSEETQYF
- TRBD1 TRBJ2-2 TRBV6-2/TRBV6-3 TGTGCCAGCAGTTACTCGTCAGTAGGACAGGTTAACACCGGGGAGCTGTTTTTT CASSYSSVGQVNTGELFF
- - TRBJ1-1 TRBV10-3 TGTGCCATCAGTGACCCCGGAGGGATGAACACTGAAGCTTTCTTT CAISDPGGMNTEAFF
once TRBD1 TRBJ2-5 TRBV2 TGTGCCAGCACCAACAGGGGTTGGGAGACCCAGTACTTC CASTNRGWETQYF
few - TRBJ1-1 TRBV9 TGTGCCAGTACTGTGACAGCCGTGAACACTGAAGCTTTCTTT CASTVTAVNTEAFF
- - TRBJ1-5 TRBV12-3/TRBV12-4 TGTGCCAGCCGGGACAACTACAATCAGCCCCAGCATTTT CASRDNYNQPQHF
- TRBD2 TRBJ2-3 TRBV11-2 TGTGCCAGCAGCTTAGATCAACGGGGGGGTTACTACACAGATACGCAGTATTTT CASSLDQRGGYYTDTQYF
- TRBD1 TRBJ1-2 TRBV5-1 TGCGCCAGCAGCGGTGGACAGGGGGCCCCCGTAAACTATGGCTACACCTTC CASSGGQGAPVNYGYTF
- TRBD1 TRBJ1-4 TRBV14 TGTGCCAGCAGCCGCCTTCGGACAGGGATTGCAACTAATGAAAAACTGTTTTTT CASSRLRTGIATNEKLFF
- TRBD1 TRBJ1-1 TRBV9 TGTGCCAGCAGCACCCGACAGGGGGCGCAAGCTTTCTTT CASSTRQGAQAFF
- TRBD1 TRBJ2-3 TRBV7-9 TGTGCCAGCAGCACTACCCCTTCGGGACAGAGCACAGATACGCAGTATTTT CASSTTPSGQSTDTQYF
- TRBD1 TRBJ1-6 TRBV5-6 TGTGCCAGCTCTGACAGGGGGAGGCCCTATAATTCACCCCTCCACTTT CASSDRGRPYNSPLHF
- - TRBJ1-5 TRBV3-1/TRBV3-2 TGTGCCAGCAGCCAGGGCAGAGGGAATCAGCCCCAGCATTTT CASSQGRGNQPQHF
- TRBD1 TRBJ1-4 TRBV7-9 TGTGCCAGCAGCCAGCCCCCAGGACAGGGGCTCAGTAAACTGTTTTTT CASSQPPGQGLSKLFF
- TRBD1 TRBJ2-7 TRBV12-3/TRBV12-4 TGTGCCAGCAGTTTTGACAGGGCCTACGAGCAGTACTTC CASSFDRAYEQYF
- - TRBJ2-5 TRBV7-9 TGTGCCAGCAGCTTAGGGACAGCGGAAGAGACCCAGTACTTC CASSLGTAEETQYF
once - TRBJ2-2 TRBV27 TGTGCCAGCAGTAGCGACACCGGGGAGCTGTTTTTT CASSSDTGELFF
- - TRBJ1-6 TRBV13 TGTGCCAGCAGCTTAGGTACAGGGACTTCACCCCTCCACTTT CASSLGTGTSPLHF
- TRBD1 TRBJ1-2 TRBV28 TGTGCCACCCAGACCGGACAGGGGATATATGGCTACACCTTC CATQTGQGIYGYTF
- - TRBJ1-6 TRBV7-8 TGTGCCAGCAGCTTAAGACAGGATTCACCCCTCCACTTT CASSLRQDSPLHF
- - TRBJ2-3 TRBV11-2 TGTGCCAGCAGCTTAGGGCTAGGCGGGACAGATACGCAGTATTTT CASSLGLGGTDTQYF
- - TRBJ2-2 TRBV10-3 TGTGCCATCAGTGAGTCCGGCGGGGAGCTGTTTTTT CAISESGGELFF
- - TRBJ1-5 TRBV28 TGTGCCAGCACCATGAGGGGGGGAAATCAGCCCCAGCATTTT CASTMRGGNQPQHF
- - TRBJ2-3 TRBV20-1 TGCAGTGCTAGTCGGAGGGAAGATACGCAGTATTTT CSASRREDTQYF
- TRBD1 TRBJ2-1 TRBV19 TGTGCCAGTGACAGGGGGTATGAGCAGTTCTTC CASDRGYEQFF
- TRBD1 TRBJ1-6 TRBV7-9 TGTGCCAGCAGCTTGACAGGGGGCTTGTCACCCCTCCACTTT CASSLTGGLSPLHF
once TRBD1 TRBJ1-4 TRBV19 TGTGCCAGTAGACCGCTCGGGACAGGGGATGAAAAACTGTTTTTT CASRPLGTGDEKLFF
- - TRBJ1-2 TRBV19 TGTGCCAGTAGTATCCCCGGGAACCTAGGGAGTGGCTACACCTTC CASSIPGNLGSGYTF